Listed below are T cell receptor beta chains from one sample, sequenced in a study of T cell changes during pregnancy in multiple sclerosis. Libraries were prepared by immunoSEQ multiplex PCR; TCRdb keeps only in-frame clonotypes and omits some of them. Of about 27,000 clones in the sample, more than 70% were seen once. The sample here was CD8+ T cells from peripheral blood mononuclear cells, taken in the second trimester of pregnancy. The receptors derive from a female donor with multiple sclerosis, enrolled in a pregnancy study. Both conserved end residues are part of each CDR3. The D gene is left open where the match is weak. The size of a clone is reported for some rows only, either as once, few or many, or as a class for expanded clones.

TRBJ2-7	once	TRBV28	.	CASSRSPYEQYF	TGTGCCAGCAGTCGTAGTCCTTACGAGCAGTACTTC
TRBJ1-1	.	TRBV6-6	.	CASSYGQKGTEAFF	TGTGCCAGCAGTTATGGGCAGAAAGGCACTGAAGCTTTCTTT
TRBJ2-3	.	TRBV7-2	TRBD2	CASSLFGLLAGGGDTQYF	TGTGCCAGCAGCTTATTTGGCCTACTAGCGGGGGGTGGAGATACGCAGTATTTT
TRBJ2-3	.	TRBV9	TRBD2	CASSVGLAGYTDTQYF	TGTGCCAGCAGCGTAGGGCTAGCGGGCTACACAGATACGCAGTATTTT
TRBJ2-7	.	TRBV27	.	CASSFGGSSYEQYF	TGTGCCAGCAGTTTTGGGGGGAGCTCCTACGAGCAGTACTTC
TRBJ1-5	.	TRBV30	.	CAWSQTGRRGQPQHF	TGTGCCTGGAGTCAAACAGGGCGTAGGGGTCAGCCCCAGCATTTT
TRBJ2-7	.	TRBV28	TRBD1	CASSTRQGFYEQYF	TGTGCCAGCAGCACCCGACAGGGATTTTACGAGCAGTACTTC
TRBJ2-3	.	TRBV6-4	TRBD2	CASSEGGGSSDTQYF	TGTGCCAGCAGTGAGGGCGGGGGGTCCTCAGATACGCAGTATTTT
TRBJ1-1	.	TRBV5-1	.	CASCEQGNTEAFF	TGCGCCAGCTGTGAACAGGGGAACACTGAAGCTTTCTTT
TRBJ2-7	.	TRBV28	TRBD1	CASSFSDYVGQAFPYEQYF	TGTGCCAGCAGTTTCTCTGACTACGTAGGACAGGCCTTCCCCTACGAGCAGTACTTC
TRBJ1-1	.	TRBV27	.	CASSLSSGAGAEAFF	TGTGCCAGCAGTTTATCATCTGGAGCGGGGGCTGAAGCTTTCTTT
TRBJ2-5	.	TRBV6-6	TRBD2	CASSPRTRGEETQYF	TGTGCCAGCAGTCCACGGACTAGAGGTGAAGAGACCCAGTACTTC
TRBJ2-2	.	TRBV27	.	CASSCVEGANTGELFF	TGTGCCAGCAGCTGTGTAGAGGGGGCGAACACCGGGGAGCTGTTTTTT
TRBJ1-5	.	TRBV6-5	.	CASSDGIGGQPQHF	TGTGCCAGCAGTGACGGGATCGGGGGGCAGCCCCAGCATTTT
TRBJ2-7	.	TRBV27	.	CASTRTGSYEQYF	TGTGCCAGCACCCGGACTGGTTCCTACGAGCAGTACTTC
TRBJ2-5	.	TRBV15	.	CATSRVGRGETQYF	TGTGCCACCAGCAGAGTAGGTCGGGGGGAGACCCAGTACTTC
TRBJ2-5	.	TRBV29-1	.	CSVLGAIVGETQYF	TGCAGCGTTCTGGGGGCGATAGTAGGAGAGACCCAGTACTTC
TRBJ1-2	.	TRBV2	.	CASRLDYGYTF	TGTGCCAGCAGGTTAGACTATGGCTACACCTTC
TRBJ1-1	.	TRBV6-4	.	CASSRVAGENTEAFF	TGTGCCAGCAGTCGGGTGGCAGGGGAGAACACTGAAGCTTTCTTT
TRBJ2-1	.	TRBV6-1	.	CASSGTGQFDEQFF	TGTGCCAGCAGTGGCACGGGACAATTCGATGAGCAGTTCTTC
TRBJ1-1	.	TRBV19	TRBD1	CASSIRDRGTEAFF	TGTGCCAGTAGTATTCGGGACAGGGGTACTGAAGCTTTCTTT
TRBJ2-5	.	TRBV7-9	TRBD2	CASSGHPTSWGMETQYF	TGTGCCAGCAGCGGCCACCCGACTAGCTGGGGGATGGAGACCCAGTACTTC